This paragraph reports one T cell receptor beta chain. What it recognizes is unknown. This entry is derived from a study of long-term antiretroviral therapy in people with HIV. Study-wide results and limits: Diversity went up after ART and still fell short of transplant donor controls.

Germline values: CDR1 DFQATT, CDR2 SNEGSKA (reference sequence). The CDR3 contains 11 residues. V lost 8 bases, J lost 4 bases, and 4 bases stayed unmatched. The immunoSEQ assay was v3.0, run at survey level. Sequenced by immunoSEQ multiplex PCR; TCRdb stores in-frame clones only, minus some. The profile covers 40,000 to 50,000 clones, with 94% appearing a single time and 2% to 2.5% taken by the ten largest. Each contributor possessed a minimum of one pre-ART and a minimum of two post-ART PBMC samples. The TCR was taken from a man aged 25 to 45 with HIV. The rearrangement uses TRBV20-1 and TRBJ1-2; 7 positions agree with TRBD1. This material consisted of unsorted PBMCs, taken 9.2 years after starting antiretroviral therapy. The CDR3 DNA reads TGCAGTCAGACAGGGCCCTATGGCTACACCTTC. It translates to CSQTGPYGYTF.